Below are 28 T cell receptor beta chains sequenced from a single sample in a study of T cell changes during pregnancy in multiple sclerosis. Sequencing was performed with immunoSEQ multiplex PCR; in TCRdb, only in-frame clones are kept and a portion is missing. The repertoire consists of 95,000 to 100,000 clones, with 75% to 95% occurring once and the leading ten covering over 3%. This material consisted of peripheral blood, taken in the second trimester of pregnancy. The receptors were gathered from a female donor with multiple sclerosis, enrolled in a pregnancy study.

This chain uses TRBV28 with TRBJ1-5; D gene uncertain. Looked up from germline, CDR1 is MDHEN and CDR2 is SYDVKM. The CDR3 runs to 13 residues. Trimming removed 10 bases from V and 2 bases from J, with 12 bases in between. The CDR3 region is CATTRVGNQPQHF. The CDR3 DNA reads as TGTGCCACAACTCGGGTTGGCAATCAGCCCCAGCATTTT.

The chain uses TRBV2 and TRBJ1-2; D is unclear. The CDR3 spans 15 residues. The germline CDR1 and CDR2 sequences are SNHLY and FYNNEI. With 3 bases removed from V and 0 bases from J, the gap between germline ends came to 11 bases. DNA of the CDR3: TGTGCCAGCAGTGATTCGACACGACCTAACTATGGCTACACCTTC. It translates to CASSDSTRPNYGYTF.

This sequence joins TRBV5-4 and TRBJ2-5; TRBD2 agrees at 7 bases. The V gene end was trimmed by 2 bases and the J gene end by 5 bases; junction bases not matched to a gene: 15. This CDR3 region has 17 residues. Germline lookup yields CDR1 SGHNT and CDR2 YYREEE (reference sequence). The CDR3 sequence is CASSFGGLVGREETQYF. The CDR3 DNA follows: TGTGCCAGCAGCTTTGGTGGACTAGTCGGAAGGGAGGAGACCCAGTACTTC.

This chain connects TRBV19 to TRBJ2-1; 7 nucleotides match TRBD2. The CDR3 has 14 amino acids. CDR1 is LNHDA, CDR2 SQIVND, per germline (reference sequence). V was pared by 5 bases and J by 6 bases, with 7 bases of the junction left unmatched. Here the CDR3 DNA reads TGTGCCAGTAGTTTACTAGCGAGGGTCAATGAGCAGTTCTTC. Its protein product is CASSLLARVNEQFF.

The chain uses TRBV28 and TRBJ2-4, with 11 bases aligning to TRBD2. V shed 5 bases and J 5 bases; nucleotides not matched to a gene: 5. The CDR3 runs 15 residues. The germline gives CDR1 MDHEN, CDR2 SYDVKM. CDR3 loop: CASSPWTSGQNIQYF. CDR3 DNA: TGTGCCAGCAGTCCTTGGACTAGCGGGCAAAACATTCAGTACTTC.

The J gene is TRBJ2-1, the V gene TRBV9; 10 nucleotides agree with TRBD2. After removal of 1 base from V and 6 bases from J, the junction contained 13 bases not matched to a gene. Germline loops: CDR1 SGDLS, CDR2 YYNGEE. This CDR3 has 18 residues. The CDR3 DNA follows: TGTGCCAGCAGCGTAAGTACTAGCGGGAACGCTCGGCGCAATGAGCAGTTCTTC. Translating it yields CASSVSTSGNARRNEQFF.

This clone occurred once. The J gene is TRBJ1-5, the V gene TRBV2; D gene uncertain. V shed 4 bases and J shed 4 bases, with 17 bases lying between them. This CDR3 comprises 16 residues. Germline CDR1 SNHLY, CDR2 FYNNEI. CDR3 region: CASSVSRRRENQPQHF. The CDR3 DNA is TGTGCCAGCAGTGTAAGCCGCAGGCGAGAAAATCAGCCCCAGCATTTT.

This rearrangement joins TRBV7-6 to TRBJ2-7; D perhaps matches TRBD1 (6 bases). There are 12 residues in the CDR3. Trimming left V 1 base short and J 8 bases short, with 9 bases between. Germline V lookup: CDR1 SGHVS, CDR2 FNYEAQ. This CDR3 is CASSLDREKQYF. The CDR3 nucleotides read TGTGCCAGCAGCTTAGACAGGGAGAAGCAGTACTTC.

V gene TRBV28 combines with J gene TRBJ1-2; the D is unclear. The CDR3 runs 12 residues. Germline CDR1 is MDHEN and CDR2 is SYDVKM. The V and J ends lost 8 bases and 4 bases respectively, with 11 bases between them. CDR3 loop: CASVSGIYGYTF. The CDR3 DNA reads as TGTGCCAGCGTCTCGGGAATCTATGGCTACACCTTC.

CDR3 sequence reads: CASSLQGIGPYEQYF. CDR3 DNA sequence: TGTGCCAGCAGCTTGCAGGGGATTGGTCCCTACGAGCAGTACTTC. J is TRBJ2-7 and V is TRBV5-4, with a weak D call TRBD1 (6 bases). Trimming cost V 1 base and J 2 bases, with 13 bases left between them. This CDR3 spans 15 amino acids. CDR1 SGHNT and CDR2 YYREEE come from the germline V gene (reference sequence).

J is TRBJ2-1 and V is TRBV4-1; 7 bases align to TRBD1. The CDR3 loop spans 19 amino acids. In germline, CDR1 is MGHRA, CDR2 YSYEKL. Trimming cost V 1 base and J 1 base; bases outside gene matches: 13. CDR3 nucleotides: TGCGCCAGCAGCCAAGTTTTTCCCTTCTACAGGGGTTCCTACAATGAGCAGTTCTTC. Residues: CASSQVFPFYRGSYNEQFF.

Only one count was recorded for this clone. The J gene is TRBJ2-5, the V gene TRBV15; 13 bases fit TRBD2. Trimming cost V 0 bases and J 4 bases; bases outside gene matches: 5. The CDR3 extends over 17 amino acids. Germline V gene lookup returns CDR1 LNHNV and CDR2 YYDKDF (reference sequence). The CDR3 here is CATSRDRLAGGVETQYF. The DNA for the CDR3 is TGTGCCACCAGCAGAGATCGACTAGCGGGAGGAGTAGAGACCCAGTACTTC.

V is TRBV30 and J is TRBJ2-7; D may be TRBD2 (5 bases). The ends were cut back, 2 bases at V and 9 bases at J, with 20 bases in the middle. This CDR3 is built from 14 residues. In germline, CDR1 is GTSNPN, CDR2 SVGIG (reference sequence). The CDR3 DNA reads TGTGCCTGGAGTAAAGACCTCGGCCCCCGGGGGCAGTACTTC. Protein sequence: CAWSKDLGPRGQYF.

This chain links TRBV19 with TRBJ2-1; TRBD1 matches 7 bases. CDR1 LNHDA and CDR2 SQIVND come from the germline V gene (reference sequence). The CDR3 length is 14 residues. The junction had 4 bases not matched to a gene; V was cut back by 0 bases and J by 8 bases. Here the CDR3 DNA reads TGTGCCAGTAGTATAGATAGGGGGCGCTATGAGCAGTTCTTC. It is translated as CASSIDRGRYEQFF.

V is TRBV7-9 and J is TRBJ2-7; TRBD2 aligns across 9 bases. The CDR3 totals 15 residues. V lost 5 bases, J lost 4 bases, and 9 bases stayed unmatched. Germline assignment: CDR1 SEHNR and CDR2 FQNEAQ (reference sequence). CDR3 region: CASSPRTSAPYEQYF. As DNA, the CDR3 is TGTGCCAGCAGCCCTCGGACTAGCGCACCGTACGAGCAGTACTTC.

This clone was seen only once. In DNA, the CDR3 is TGCGCCAGCAGTGAGTCGGTGAGGGACAGGGGTTCCTACGAGCAGTACTTC. Its protein is CASSESVRDRGSYEQYF. This chain uses TRBV10-1 with TRBJ2-7; TRBD1 agrees at 10 bases. Per germline, CDR1 WNHNN and CDR2 SYGVQD (reference sequence). V shed 0 bases, J shed 1 base, and the junction held 6 bases outside the gene matches. The CDR3 is 17 amino acids.

The CDR3: CASNTGTGGADIQYF. CDR3 sequence (DNA): TGTGCCAGTAACACTGGGACAGGGGGCGCTGACATTCAGTACTTC. This rearrangement joins TRBV19 to TRBJ2-4; the match to TRBD1 covers 12 bases. The CDR3 has 15 amino acids. Trimming cost V 7 bases and J 8 bases; bases outside gene matches: 9. The V gene's germline CDR1 is LNHDA and CDR2 SQIVND (reference sequence).

The chain carries TRBV29-1 and TRBJ1-1; unclear D gene. The V end lost 6 bases, the J end lost 4 bases, and 18 bases lay between the germline ends. This CDR3 comprises 14 residues. Germline values: CDR1 SQVTM, CDR2 ANQGSEA. The CDR3 sequence is CSVGARGRSTEAFF. CDR3 bases: TGCAGCGTGGGCGCGCGGGGTCGGAGCACTGAAGCTTTCTTT.

The chain links TRBV7-9 to TRBJ2-7; perhaps TRBD1 as D (6 bases). V lost 5 bases to trimming and J lost 7 bases, with 21 bases between them. The CDR3 has 15 residues. CDR1 and CDR2 (germline): SEHNR, FQNEAQ (reference sequence). CDR3 region: CASSRDGTNFWEQYF. The CDR3 nucleotides are TGTGCCAGCAGCCGAGACGGGACAAACTTCTGGGAGCAGTACTTC.

This clone was seen only a few times. The gene calls are TRBV5-1 and TRBJ1-1; perhaps TRBD1 as D (5 bases). CDR1 SGHRS and CDR2 YFSETQ come from the germline V gene. Trimming took 0 bases from V and 4 from J, leaving 10 bases between them. The CDR3 has 14 amino acids. The chain's CDR3 is CASSLGGVTTEAFF. CDR3 in DNA: TGCGCCAGCAGCTTGGGGGGGGTCACCACTGAAGCTTTCTTT.

The chain is built from TRBV5-1 and TRBJ2-2; D gene ambiguous. Germline lookup yields CDR1 SGHRS and CDR2 YFSETQ. There are 13 residues in the CDR3. Trimming removed 7 bases from V and 8 bases from J, with 15 bases in between. The CDR3 reads CASRLMTGGELFF. In nucleotides, the CDR3 is TGCGCCAGCCGCCTTATGACCGGGGGGGAGCTGTTTTTT.

This rearrangement joins TRBV5-1 to TRBJ2-2, with a possible D match to TRBD2 (6 bases). Trimming took off 4 bases at V and 4 bases at J, with 17 bases between the two ends. The CDR3 is 16 residues long. The V gene's germline CDR1 is SGHRS and CDR2 YFSETQ. As DNA, the CDR3 is TGCGCCAGCAGCCCGCCGGGGGTGGCGCTCACCGGGGAGCTGTTTTTT. Protein sequence: CASSPPGVALTGELFF.

The chain employs TRBV6-6 and TRBJ1-5, with 8 bases fitting TRBD1. Germline V lookup: CDR1 MNHNY, CDR2 SVGAGI (reference sequence). Trimming cost V 6 bases and J 7 bases; bases outside gene matches: 8. The CDR3 spans 14 residues. DNA of the CDR3: TGTGCCAGCAGGCTAGACAGGGGTGGCCAGCCCCAGCATTTT. It encodes CASRLDRGGQPQHF.

The chain has TRBV5-4 and TRBJ2-7, with 8 bases matching TRBD1. The germline gives CDR1 SGHNT, CDR2 YYREEE (reference sequence). CDR3 size: 17 residues. J lost 0 bases, V lost 4 bases, and 12 bases had no gene match. The CDR3 protein is CASSPGQGRVSSYEQYF. CDR3 coding DNA: TGTGCCAGCAGCCCCGGACAGGGTCGGGTCAGCTCCTACGAGCAGTACTTC.

V and J are TRBV5-8 and TRBJ2-3; TRBD2 matches at 10 bases. V trimming: 3 bases; J trimming: 3 bases; junction bases outside the gene matches: 13. The length of the CDR3 is 18 residues. The germline gives CDR1 SGHTS, CDR2 YDEGEE. The CDR3, as DNA: TGTGCCAGCAGCTCTGGAGCGGGAGGGCCTGGATTTACAGATACGCAGTATTTT. Translating it yields CASSSGAGGPGFTDTQYF.

V and J are TRBV5-1 and TRBJ2-7; 8 bases map to TRBD2. Germline values: CDR1 SGHRS, CDR2 YFSETQ. The CDR3 covers 14 residues. J lost 0 bases, V lost 4 bases, and 3 bases had no gene match. CDR3 protein: CASSLTSGSYEQYF. The CDR3 nucleotides read TGCGCCAGCAGCCTTACTAGCGGCTCCTACGAGCAGTACTTC.

The J gene is TRBJ2-6, the V gene TRBV2; a weak D match, TRBD2 (5 bases). V was cut by 6 bases and J by 0 bases, with 6 bases left in between. This CDR3 has 14 residues. Germline CDR1 reads SNHLY; CDR2 reads FYNNEI. DNA for the CDR3: TGTGCCAGCAGGGAGGACTCTGGGGCCAACGTCCTGACTTTC. Translating gives CASREDSGANVLTF.

The chain employs TRBV5-4 and TRBJ2-3; D possibly corresponds to TRBD2 (5 bases). This CDR3 comprises 14 residues. The V end lost 2 bases, the J end lost 1 base, and 8 bases lay between the germline ends. Germline CDR1 reads SGHNT; CDR2 reads YYREEE (reference sequence). CDR3 amino acids: CASSLPSRTDTQYF. The CDR3 DNA sequence: TGTGCCAGCAGCTTACCTAGCCGCACAGATACGCAGTATTTT.